This T cell receptor beta chain is drawn from a study of blood T cells in healthy people across ages. Alongside a J-beta primer mix, a sample-barcoded 5' primer served in a second PCR lasting about 7 to 12 cycles. Every cDNA molecule carried a tag from a template-switch adaptor bearing 12 random nucleotides. TCRdb ran MiXCR on the 5' RACE reads and lists one entry per CDR3 protein. Of over 600,000 distinct CDR3 sequences in the sample, about 56% were seen once. Trimming took off 0 bases at V and 7 bases at J, with 10 bases between the two ends. Germline lookup yields CDR1 MGHRA and CDR2 YSYEKL. The CDR3 spans 14 residues.

This receptor was obtained from a man aged 40-49 years in good health. V is TRBV4-1 and J is TRBJ2-1, with no clear D. The sequencing input was blood. The CDR3 DNA is TGCGCCAGCAGCCAAGACCCCCTTAAGAATGAGCAGTTCTTC. It specifies CASSQDPLKNEQFF.